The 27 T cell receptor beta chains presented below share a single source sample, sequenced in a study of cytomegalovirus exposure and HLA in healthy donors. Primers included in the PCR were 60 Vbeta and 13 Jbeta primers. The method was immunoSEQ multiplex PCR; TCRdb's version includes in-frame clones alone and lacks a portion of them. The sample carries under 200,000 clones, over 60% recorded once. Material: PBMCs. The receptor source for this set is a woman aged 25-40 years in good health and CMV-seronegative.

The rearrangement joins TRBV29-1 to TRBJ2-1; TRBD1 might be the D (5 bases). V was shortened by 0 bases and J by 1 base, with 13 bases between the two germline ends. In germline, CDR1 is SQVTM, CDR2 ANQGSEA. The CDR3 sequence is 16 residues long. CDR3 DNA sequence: TGCAGCGTTGAAGATATCGCGGCAGGGTCCTACAATGAGCAGTTCTTC. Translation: CSVEDIAAGSYNEQFF.

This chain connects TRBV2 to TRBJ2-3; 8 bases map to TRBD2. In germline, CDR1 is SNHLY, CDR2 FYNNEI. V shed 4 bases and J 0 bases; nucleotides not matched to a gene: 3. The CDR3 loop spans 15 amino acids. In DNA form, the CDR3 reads TGTGCCAGCAGTGTGGGCGGGGGGAGCACAGATACGCAGTATTTT. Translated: CASSVGGGSTDTQYF.

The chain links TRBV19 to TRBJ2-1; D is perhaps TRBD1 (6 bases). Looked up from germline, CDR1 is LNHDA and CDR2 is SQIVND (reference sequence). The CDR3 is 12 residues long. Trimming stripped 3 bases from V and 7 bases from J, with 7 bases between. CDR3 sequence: CASSMRGNEQFF. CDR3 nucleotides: TGTGCCAGTAGTATGAGGGGGAATGAGCAGTTCTTC.

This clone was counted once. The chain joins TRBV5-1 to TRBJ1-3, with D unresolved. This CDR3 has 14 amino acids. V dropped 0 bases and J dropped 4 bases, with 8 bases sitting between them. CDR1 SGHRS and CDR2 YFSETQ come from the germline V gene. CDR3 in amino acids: CASSLGGPGNTIYF. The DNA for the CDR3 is TGCGCCAGCAGCTTGGGAGGGCCCGGAAACACCATATATTTT.

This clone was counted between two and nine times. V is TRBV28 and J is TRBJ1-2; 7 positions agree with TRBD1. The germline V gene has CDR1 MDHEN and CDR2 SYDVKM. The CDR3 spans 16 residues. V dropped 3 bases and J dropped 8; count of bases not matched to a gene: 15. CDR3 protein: CASSFATGTTTVGYTF. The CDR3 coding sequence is TGTGCCAGCAGTTTTGCGACAGGGACCACCACGGTCGGCTACACCTTC.

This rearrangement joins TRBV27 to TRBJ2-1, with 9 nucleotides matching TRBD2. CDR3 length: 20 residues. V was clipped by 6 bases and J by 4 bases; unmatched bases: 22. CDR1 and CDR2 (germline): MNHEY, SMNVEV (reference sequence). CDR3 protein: CASRAQQDWVDSGRYNEQFF. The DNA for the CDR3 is TGTGCCAGCAGGGCCCAGCAGGATTGGGTGGATAGCGGGAGATACAATGAGCAGTTCTTC.

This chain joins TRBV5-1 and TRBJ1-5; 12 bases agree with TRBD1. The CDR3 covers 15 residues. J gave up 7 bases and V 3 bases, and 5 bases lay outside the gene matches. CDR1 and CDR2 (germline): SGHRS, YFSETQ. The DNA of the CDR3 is TGCGCCAGCAGCTGGGGGGACAGGGGGCAGCAGCCCCAGCATTTT. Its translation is CASSWGDRGQQPQHF.

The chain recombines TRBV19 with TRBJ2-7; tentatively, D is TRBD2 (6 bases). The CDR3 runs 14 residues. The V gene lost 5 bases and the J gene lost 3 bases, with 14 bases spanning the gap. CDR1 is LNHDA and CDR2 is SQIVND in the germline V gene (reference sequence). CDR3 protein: CASSDPSENYEQYF. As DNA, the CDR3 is TGTGCCAGTAGTGACCCTAGCGAAAACTACGAGCAGTACTTC.

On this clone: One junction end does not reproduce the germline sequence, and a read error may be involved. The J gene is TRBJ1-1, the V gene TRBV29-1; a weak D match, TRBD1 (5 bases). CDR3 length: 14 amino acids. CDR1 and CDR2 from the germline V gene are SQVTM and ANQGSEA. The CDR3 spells CSAEGSGGYPEAFF. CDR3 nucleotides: TGCAGCGCTGAAGGGTCCGGGGGTTATCCTGAAGCTTTCTTT.

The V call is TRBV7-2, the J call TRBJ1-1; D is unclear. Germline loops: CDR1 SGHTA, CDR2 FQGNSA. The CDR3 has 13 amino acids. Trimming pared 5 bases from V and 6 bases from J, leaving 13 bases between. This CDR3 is CASSPRPEAEAFF. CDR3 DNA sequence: TGTGCCAGCAGCCCACGCCCGGAGGCTGAAGCTTTCTTT.

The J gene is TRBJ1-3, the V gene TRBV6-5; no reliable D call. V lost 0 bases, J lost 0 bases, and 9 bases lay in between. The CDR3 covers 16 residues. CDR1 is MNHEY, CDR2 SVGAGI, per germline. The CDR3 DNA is TGTGCCAGCAGTTACTCGGGCACCAACTCTGGAAACACCATATATTTT. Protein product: CASSYSGTNSGNTIYF.

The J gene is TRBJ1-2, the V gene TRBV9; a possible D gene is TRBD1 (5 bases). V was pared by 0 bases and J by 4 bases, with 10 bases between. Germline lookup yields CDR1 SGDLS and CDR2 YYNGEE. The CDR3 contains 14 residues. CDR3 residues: CASSVGDSPYGYTF. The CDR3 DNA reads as TGTGCCAGCAGCGTAGGCGACAGCCCCTATGGCTACACCTTC.

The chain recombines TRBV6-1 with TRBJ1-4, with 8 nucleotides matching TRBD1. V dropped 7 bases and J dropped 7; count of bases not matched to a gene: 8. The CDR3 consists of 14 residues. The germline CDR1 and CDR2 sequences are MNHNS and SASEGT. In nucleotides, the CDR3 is TGTGCCAGCAAGTCGGACAGGGAGAGTGAAAAACTGTTTTTT. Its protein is CASKSDRESEKLFF.

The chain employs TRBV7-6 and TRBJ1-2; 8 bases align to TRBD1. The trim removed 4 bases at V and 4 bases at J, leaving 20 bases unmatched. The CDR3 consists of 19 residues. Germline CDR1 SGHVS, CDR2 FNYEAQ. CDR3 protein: CASSSSPGQGADTTYGYTF. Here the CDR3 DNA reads TGTGCCAGCAGCTCCTCGCCGGGGCAGGGGGCGGATACCACCTATGGCTACACCTTC.

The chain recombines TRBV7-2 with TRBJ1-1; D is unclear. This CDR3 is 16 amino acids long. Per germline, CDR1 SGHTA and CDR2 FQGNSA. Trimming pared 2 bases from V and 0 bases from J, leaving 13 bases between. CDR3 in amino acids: CASSLLAGNLNTEAFF. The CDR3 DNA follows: TGTGCCAGCAGCTTACTTGCGGGAAACCTGAACACTGAAGCTTTCTTT.

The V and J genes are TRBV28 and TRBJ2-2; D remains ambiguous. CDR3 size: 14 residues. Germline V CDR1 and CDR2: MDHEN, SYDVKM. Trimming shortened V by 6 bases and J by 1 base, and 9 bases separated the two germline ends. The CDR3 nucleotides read TGTGCCAGCAGCTACGTTATGAACACCGGGGAGCTGTTTTTT. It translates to CASSYVMNTGELFF.

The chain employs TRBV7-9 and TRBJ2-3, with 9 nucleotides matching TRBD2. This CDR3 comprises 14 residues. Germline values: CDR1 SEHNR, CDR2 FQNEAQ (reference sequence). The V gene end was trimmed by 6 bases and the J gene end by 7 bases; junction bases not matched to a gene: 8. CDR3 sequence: CASRGSGSSNTQYF. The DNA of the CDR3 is TGTGCCAGCAGGGGTAGCGGGAGTAGCAATACGCAGTATTTT.

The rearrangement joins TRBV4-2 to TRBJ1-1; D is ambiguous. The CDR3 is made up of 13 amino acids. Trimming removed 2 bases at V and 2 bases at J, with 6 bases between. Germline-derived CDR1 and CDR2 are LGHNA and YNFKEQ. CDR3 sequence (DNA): TGTGCCAGCAGCCAAACTATCAACACTGAAGCTTTCTTT. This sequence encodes CASSQTINTEAFF.

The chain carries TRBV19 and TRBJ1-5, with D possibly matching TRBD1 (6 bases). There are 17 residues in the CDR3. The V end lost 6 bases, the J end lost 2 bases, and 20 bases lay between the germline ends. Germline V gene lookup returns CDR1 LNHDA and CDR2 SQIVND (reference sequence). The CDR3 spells CASSPTGHYIGNQPQHF. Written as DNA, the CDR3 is TGTGCCAGTAGCCCGACAGGACACTACATCGGCAATCAGCCCCAGCATTTT.

The DNA of the CDR3 is TGTGCCTGGAGTGTCTTGGGGACAGTGAATTCACCCCTCCACTTT. Translating gives CAWSVLGTVNSPLHF. The genes are TRBV30 and TRBJ1-6, with 7 bases lining up with TRBD1. The CDR3 spans 15 residues. The trim removed 0 bases at V and 7 bases at J, leaving 6 bases unmatched. Per the germline V gene, CDR1 is GTSNPN and CDR2 is SVGIG (reference sequence).

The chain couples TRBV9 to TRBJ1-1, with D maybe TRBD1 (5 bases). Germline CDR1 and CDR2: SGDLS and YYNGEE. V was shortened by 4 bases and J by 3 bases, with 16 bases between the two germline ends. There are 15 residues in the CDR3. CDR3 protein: CASSPTGLRDTEAFF. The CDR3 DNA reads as TGTGCCAGCAGCCCCACGGGACTTCGGGACACTGAAGCTTTCTTT.

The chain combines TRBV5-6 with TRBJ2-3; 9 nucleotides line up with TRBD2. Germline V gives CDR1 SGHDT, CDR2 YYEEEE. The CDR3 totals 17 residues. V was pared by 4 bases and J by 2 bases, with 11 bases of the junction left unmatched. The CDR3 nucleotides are TGTGCCAGCAGCCCCCTCGGGCGGGGGGGAAACACAGATACGCAGTATTTT. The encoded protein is CASSPLGRGGNTDTQYF.

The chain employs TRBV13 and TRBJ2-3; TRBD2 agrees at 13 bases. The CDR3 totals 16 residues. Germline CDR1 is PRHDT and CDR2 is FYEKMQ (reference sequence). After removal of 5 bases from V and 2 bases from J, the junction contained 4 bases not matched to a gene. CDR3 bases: TGTGCCAGCAGCCTGGGACTAGCGGGGATCACAGATACGCAGTATTTT. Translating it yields CASSLGLAGITDTQYF.

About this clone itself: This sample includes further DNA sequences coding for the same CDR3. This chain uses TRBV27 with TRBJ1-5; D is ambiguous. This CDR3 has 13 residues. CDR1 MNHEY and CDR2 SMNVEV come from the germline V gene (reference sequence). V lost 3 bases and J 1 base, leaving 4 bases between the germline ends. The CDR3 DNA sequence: TGTGCCAGCAGTTTCCAGAGCAATCAGCCCCAGCATTTT. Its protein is CASSFQSNQPQHF.

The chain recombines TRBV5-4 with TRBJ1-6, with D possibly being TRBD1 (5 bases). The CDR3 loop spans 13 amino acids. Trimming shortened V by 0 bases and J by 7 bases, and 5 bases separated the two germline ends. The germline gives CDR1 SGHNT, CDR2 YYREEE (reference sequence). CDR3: CASSLGQNSPLHF. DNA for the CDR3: TGTGCCAGCAGCTTGGGACAGAATTCACCCCTCCACTTT.

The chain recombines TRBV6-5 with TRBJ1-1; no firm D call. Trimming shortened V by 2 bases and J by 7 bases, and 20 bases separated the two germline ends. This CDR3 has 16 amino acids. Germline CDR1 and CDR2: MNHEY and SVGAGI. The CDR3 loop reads CASSYPRRERAVEAFF. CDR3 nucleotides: TGTGCCAGCAGTTACCCTCGGAGGGAAAGGGCTGTTGAAGCTTTCTTT.

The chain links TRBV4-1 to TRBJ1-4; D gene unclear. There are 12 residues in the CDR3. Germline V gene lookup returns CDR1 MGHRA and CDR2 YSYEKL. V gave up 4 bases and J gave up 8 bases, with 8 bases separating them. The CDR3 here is CASSPGGEKLFF. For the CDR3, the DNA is TGCGCCAGCAGCCCGGGTGGGGAAAAACTGTTTTTT.